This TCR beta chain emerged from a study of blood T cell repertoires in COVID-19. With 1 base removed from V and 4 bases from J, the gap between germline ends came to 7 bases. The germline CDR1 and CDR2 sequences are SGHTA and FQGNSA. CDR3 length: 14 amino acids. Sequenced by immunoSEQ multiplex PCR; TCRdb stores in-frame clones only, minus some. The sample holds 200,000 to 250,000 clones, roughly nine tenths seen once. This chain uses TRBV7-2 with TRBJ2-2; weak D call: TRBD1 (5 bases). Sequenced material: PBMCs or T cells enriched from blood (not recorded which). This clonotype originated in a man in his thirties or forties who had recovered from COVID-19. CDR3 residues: CASSLERGTGELFF. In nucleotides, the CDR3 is TGTGCCAGCAGCTTAGAAAGGGGCACCGGGGAGCTGTTTTTT.